This TCR beta chain was identified in a study of blood T cells in healthy people across ages. Points from the study as a whole: It was not known whether donors were CMV positive (a possible confounder of expanded clonotype changes).

For the second PCR, which ran for roughly 7 to 11 cycles, a sample-barcoded 5' primer and a J-beta primer mix were used. There were at least 3 million CDR3-containing paired-end reads obtained from each sample. Each CDR3 protein is one row after TCRdb ran MiXCR on the 5' RACE reads. The data hold some 690,000 distinct CDR3 sequences, with approximately 22% observed a single time. About this clonotype: The antigen is undetermined.

The CDR3 consists of 15 residues. With 4 bases clipped from V and 6 bases from J, the junction kept 7 bases outside the gene matches. Germline assignment: CDR1 MGHDK and CDR2 SYGVNS. A minimum of 5 micrograms of total RNA was extracted per sample. Sequencing was carried out using blood. The chain joins TRBV25-1 to TRBJ2-5; 11 nucleotides match TRBD1. This sequence originates from a man in his 70s in good health. The CDR3 coding sequence is TGTGCCAGCAGTGCCCCGGACAGGGGGCGTAAGACCCAGTACTTC. Encoded protein: CASSAPDRGRKTQYF.